The 29 T cell receptor beta chains listed next were all sequenced from one sample in a study of post-analysis software for immune sequencing data. The authors incorporated unique molecular identifiers into the TCR beta cDNA libraries. Using its own MiXCR run on the PCR reads, TCRdb lists one record per CDR3 protein. Here the sample spans fewer than 550,000 distinct CDR3 sequences, approximately 31% being singletons. These receptors lack a known antigen. Findings and limits, study-wide: TRBV segments more frequent in patients than in controls numbered a few and included TRBV5-6, TRBV5-1 and TRBV20-1.

The sequenced sample was blood. These receptors originate from a girl younger than 18 with multiple sclerosis.

This clonotype occurred a few times. The chain has TRBV7-9 and TRBJ2-7, with a tentative D call TRBD1 (5 bases). This CDR3 contains 13 residues. The germline CDR1 and CDR2 sequences are SEHNR and FQNEAQ (reference sequence). Trimming took 0 bases from V and 9 from J, leaving 12 bases between them. The CDR3 DNA is TGTGCCAGCAGCTTAGCGCGGCAGGGATGGCAGTACTTC. This codes for CASSLARQGWQYF.

This clonotype came up a few times. This chain uses TRBV4-1 with TRBJ2-7; 9 bases are a match to TRBD2. The V and J ends lost 4 bases and 3 bases, in that order; junction bases with no gene match: 7. CDR3 length equals 15 residues. Germline values: CDR1 MGHRA, CDR2 YSYEKL. The DNA for the CDR3 is TGCGCCAGCAGCCGATTGACTAGCGGAGGCTACGAGCAGTACTTC. Its protein product is CASSRLTSGGYEQYF.

A few counts support this clonotype. The chain employs TRBV13 and TRBJ2-7; 9 bases are shared with TRBD2. TRBJ2-5 explains the end of the DNA better; the J call may be wrong. The CDR3 is made up of 14 amino acids. Germline V gives CDR1 PRHDT, CDR2 FYEKMQ (reference sequence). CDR3 amino acids: CASSLKAGGETQYF. CDR3 in DNA: TGTGCCAGCAGCTTAAAAGCGGGGGGAGAGACCCAGTACTTC.

The rearrangement links TRBV20-1 to TRBJ2-5, with 8 bases identical to TRBD1. V lost 0 bases and J lost 5; bases outside the gene matches: 8. The CDR3 runs 15 residues. Germline CDR1 is DFQATT and CDR2 is SNEGSKA (reference sequence). The CDR3 is CSARDRTGLRETQYF. The CDR3 DNA sequence: TGCAGTGCTAGAGACCGGACAGGGCTTAGGGAGACCCAGTACTTC.

This chain uses TRBV7-8 with TRBJ1-2; no reliable D call. The length of the CDR3 is 15 residues. V lost 6 bases to trimming and J lost 2 bases, with 16 bases between them. The germline V gene has CDR1 SGHVS and CDR2 FQNEAQ. As DNA, the CDR3 is TGTGCCAGCAGTCACACAGTCGTGGCAAACTATGGCTACACCTTC. Its protein product is CASSHTVVANYGYTF.

This clonotype was found a few times. The rearrangement joins TRBV18 to TRBJ1-2, with D unclear. Deletions cut 3 bases from V and 6 bases from J, with 8 bases between. CDR1 is KGHSH, CDR2 LQKENI, per germline. The CDR3 sequence is 12 residues long. The DNA for the CDR3 is TGTGCCAGCTCACCGCAGTCGGATGGCTACACCTTC. Its protein is CASSPQSDGYTF. The complete variable domain, with remaining parts taken from reference TRBV18 and TRBJ1-2, reads NAGVMQNPRHLVRRRGQEARLRCSPMKGHSHVYWYRQLPEEGLKFMVYLQKENIIDESGMPKERFSAEFPKEGPSILRIQQVVRGDSAAYFCASSPQSDGYTFGSGTRLTVV.

The rearrangement uses TRBV5-6 and TRBJ2-6, with TRBD1 matching 7 bases. V shed 4 bases, J shed 4 bases, and the junction held 8 bases outside the gene matches. Per the germline V gene, CDR1 is SGHDT and CDR2 is YYEEEE. CDR3 length: 16 amino acids. The CDR3 is CASSRDRVGGANVLTF. In nucleotides, the CDR3 is TGTGCCAGCAGCCGTGACAGGGTCGGCGGGGCCAACGTCCTGACTTTC.

The chain is built from TRBV9 and TRBJ1-4; D is undetermined. V was cut by 1 base and J by 5 bases, with 9 bases left in between. Germline V lookup: CDR1 SGDLS, CDR2 YYNGEE. The CDR3 is made up of 14 amino acids. The CDR3 spells CASSVQAFNEKLFF. The CDR3 coding sequence is TGTGCCAGCAGCGTACAGGCCTTCAATGAAAAACTGTTTTTT. Variable domain in full (rest from reference TRBV9 and TRBJ1-4): DSGVTQTPKHLITATGQRVTLRCSPRSGDLSVYWYQQSLDQGLQFLIQYYNGEERAKGNILERFSAQQFPDLHSELNLSSLELGDSALYFCASSVQAFNEKLFFGSGTQLSVL.

There are a few counts of this clonotype. CDR3: CASSVERTGPYEQYF. The CDR3 region has the DNA TGTGCCAGCAGCGTAGAGAGGACAGGGCCCTACGAGCAGTACTTC. The chain joins TRBV9 to TRBJ2-7; 8 bases map to TRBD1. V shed 0 bases, J shed 2 bases, and the junction held 4 bases outside the gene matches. The CDR3 is made up of 15 amino acids. Germline CDR1 SGDLS, CDR2 YYNGEE.

This clonotype has only a few counts. The rearrangement links TRBV12-3 or TRBV12-4 to TRBJ2-3; 12 bases fit TRBD2. The CDR3 covers 16 residues. V lost 3 bases, J lost 3 bases, and 4 bases stayed unmatched. CDR3 amino acids: CASSFLAGGLTDTQYF. The DNA for the CDR3 is TGTGCCAGCAGTTTTCTAGCGGGGGGGCTTACAGATACGCAGTATTTT.

This chain links TRBV6-1 with TRBJ1-1, with D possibly matching TRBD1 (5 bases). The CDR3 runs 14 residues. Trimming left V 5 bases short and J 4 bases short, with 14 bases between. The germline CDR1 and CDR2 sequences are MNHNS and SASEGT. The CDR3 is CASSTLAGSTEAFF. In nucleotides, the CDR3 is TGTGCCAGCAGTACCCTAGCAGGGAGCACTGAAGCTTTCTTT.

In DNA form, the CDR3 reads TGTGCCAGCAGCCCGCCGCAGGCGGATGAGCAGTTCTTC. Translating gives CASSPPQADEQFF. The V call is TRBV4-2, the J call TRBJ2-1; no definite D call. This CDR3 region has 13 residues. Germline V gene sequence: CDR1 LGHNA, CDR2 YNFKEQ. V lost 4 bases and J 8 bases, leaving 12 bases between the germline ends.

The chain couples TRBV7-9 to TRBJ1-4; no clear D gene. The CDR3 consists of 17 residues. Trimming removed 0 bases from V and 4 bases from J, with 15 bases in between. CDR1 SEHNR and CDR2 FQNEAQ come from the germline V gene (reference sequence). The CDR3 DNA is TGTGCCAGCAGCTTAGCGTCTCTCAAACGGGGTAATGAAAAACTGTTTTTT. Amino acids: CASSLASLKRGNEKLFF.

This clonotype was found a few times. J is TRBJ2-1 and V is TRBV20-1; D may match TRBD1 or TRBD2 (5 bases each). The CDR3 length is 15 residues. The germline V and J ends were trimmed by 4 bases and 3 bases, with 16 bases remaining between them. The germline gives CDR1 DFQATT, CDR2 SNEGSKA (reference sequence). This CDR3 reads CSATLRGRNYNEQFF. The CDR3 DNA is TGCAGTGCTACTTTGAGGGGCCGAAACTACAATGAGCAGTTCTTC.

Of note for this clonotype: A much bigger clone sits one base away, suggesting this may be a read error. The chain uses TRBV20-1 and TRBJ2-1; D perhaps matches TRBD1 (6 bases). Germline V gene sequence: CDR1 DFQATT, CDR2 SNEGSKA (reference sequence). The CDR3 runs 14 residues. DNA of the CDR3: TGCCGTGCTAGAGTCCCTCGAAGGGGGAATGAGCAGTTCTTC. As protein: CRARVPRRGNEQFF.

About this clonotype: The junction does not match germline at one end; this may be a read error. The gene calls are TRBV20-1 and TRBJ2-1; 9 bases map to TRBD2. From germline, CDR1 is DFQATT and CDR2 SNEGSKA (reference sequence). The CDR3 spans 17 residues. The CDR3 reads CSVRETGLTSGYNEQFF. CDR3 DNA sequence: TGCAGTGTTAGAGAAACAGGGTTGACTAGCGGCTACAATGAGCAGTTCTTC.

The rearrangement uses TRBV3-1 and TRBJ2-7; no firm D call. This CDR3 is 12 amino acids long. The germline gives CDR1 LGHDT, CDR2 YNNKEL (reference sequence). V was trimmed by 0 bases and J by 3 bases, leaving 3 bases between them. The CDR3 DNA is TGTGCCAGCAGCCAAGATGACTACGAGCAGTACTTC. This encodes CASSQDDYEQYF.

V and J are TRBV11-2 and TRBJ2-2; tentatively, D is TRBD2 (5 bases). Germline V lookup: CDR1 SGHAT, CDR2 FQNNGV. The germline V and J ends were trimmed by 0 bases and 3 bases, with 8 bases remaining between them. The CDR3 sequence is 15 residues long. CDR3 in amino acids: CASSLDGLHTGELFF. DNA of the CDR3: TGTGCCAGCAGCTTAGATGGACTTCACACCGGGGAGCTGTTTTTT.

The rearrangement links TRBV7-8 to TRBJ2-3, with D possibly TRBD2 on 5 matching bases. The V end lost 7 bases, the J end lost 4 bases, and 15 bases lay between the germline ends. Germline V gene sequence: CDR1 SGHVS, CDR2 FQNEAQ. The CDR3 extends over 14 amino acids. CDR3 amino acids: CASTTLGGSDTQYF. In nucleotides, the CDR3 is TGTGCCAGCACCACTCTAGGAGGTTCAGATACGCAGTATTTT.

The chain recombines TRBV20-1 with TRBJ2-1; possible D gene TRBD2, 6 bases. From germline, CDR1 is DFQATT and CDR2 SNEGSKA (reference sequence). This CDR3 comprises 14 residues. Trimming pared 0 bases from V and 8 bases from J, leaving 14 bases between. The DNA of the CDR3 is TGCAGTGCTAGAGAACAAGTAAGCGGGTATGAGCAGTTCTTC. It yields the protein CSAREQVSGYEQFF.

This clonotype appeared a few times. The J gene is TRBJ1-2, the V gene TRBV2, with D unresolved. V lost 6 bases and J 7 bases, leaving 3 bases between the germline ends. The length of the CDR3 is 9 residues. Germline CDR1 reads SNHLY; CDR2 reads FYNNEI. The DNA for the CDR3 is TGTGCCAGCAGCCTTGGCTACACCTTC. Its translation: CASSLGYTF.

This chain joins TRBV3-1 and TRBJ2-7; 8 bases line up with TRBD2. V trimming: 0 bases; J trimming: 2 bases; junction bases outside the gene matches: 12. Germline CDR1 and CDR2: LGHDT and YNNKEL (reference sequence). The CDR3 runs 18 residues. CDR3 in amino acids: CASSQEPPGAGGAYEQYF. CDR3 nucleotide sequence: TGTGCCAGCAGCCAAGAGCCACCGGGTGCCGGGGGGGCCTACGAGCAGTACTTC.

This clonotype came up a few times. The CDR3 reads CASSLTGRIVAQYF. The CDR3 DNA is TGTGCCAGCAGTTTGACGGGCCGGATCGTGGCCCAGTACTTC. This rearrangement joins TRBV28 to TRBJ2-5; D uncertain. The CDR3 is 14 amino acids. Germline assignment: CDR1 MDHEN and CDR2 SYDVKM. Trimming left V 3 bases short and J 9 bases short, with 17 bases between.

This chain joins TRBV20-1 and TRBJ1-2, with TRBD1 identical over 7 bases. After removal of 0 bases from V and 5 bases from J, the junction contained 6 bases not matched to a gene. Germline CDR1 is DFQATT and CDR2 is SNEGSKA (reference sequence). CDR3 length: 14 amino acids. CDR3 bases: TGCAGTGCTAGAGATAGAGGGGGCTCGTATGGCTACACCTTC. Its translation is CSARDRGGSYGYTF.

This clonotype was observed many times. Here the CDR3 reads CSATRSATGDHYSNQPQHF. Written as DNA, the CDR3 is TGCAGTGCTACCAGGTCTGCGACAGGGGACCACTATAGCAATCAGCCCCAGCATTTT. V is TRBV20-1 and J is TRBJ1-5; 8 bases are shared with TRBD1. The length of the CDR3 is 19 residues. V dropped 4 bases and J dropped 0; count of bases not matched to a gene: 17. The germline CDR1 and CDR2 sequences are DFQATT and SNEGSKA (reference sequence).

This clonotype showed up just a few times. The chain uses TRBV7-9 and TRBJ1-2; D might be TRBD1 (5 bases). The CDR3 has 14 amino acids. Germline CDR1 SEHNR, CDR2 FQNEAQ (reference sequence). Trimming left V 5 bases short and J 4 bases short, with 14 bases between. The CDR3 bases are TGTGCCAGCAGCCCCGTCGGGGGTGTCTATGGCTACACCTTC. Translation: CASSPVGGVYGYTF.

The table lists this clonotype with a few counts. The V call is TRBV20-1, the J call TRBJ2-5; D call uncertain. The V gene's germline CDR1 is DFQATT and CDR2 SNEGSKA (reference sequence). There are 14 residues in the CDR3. Trimming removed 1 base at V and 5 bases at J, with 14 bases between. The CDR3 sequence is CSARVGRAGETQYF. The CDR3 nucleotides read TGCAGTGCTAGAGTAGGAAGGGCCGGGGAGACCCAGTACTTC.

On this clonotype: The junction departs from germline at one end; a sequencing error may be responsible. This sequence joins TRBV5-1 and TRBJ1-1, with 8 positions matching TRBD1. Germline-derived CDR1 and CDR2 are SGHRS and YFSETQ. The CDR3 runs to 13 residues. Here the CDR3 DNA reads TGCGCCAGCAGCTTGGAGACAGGGGCTGAGGCTTTCTTT. This codes for CASSLETGAEAFF.

The chain has TRBV15 and TRBJ1-1; weak D call: TRBD1 (5 bases). The germline V and J ends were trimmed by 5 bases and 8 bases, with 21 bases remaining between them. Germline CDR1 reads LNHNV; CDR2 reads YYDKDF (reference sequence). The CDR3 sequence is 15 residues long. CDR3 loop: CATSLGLRVTTEAFF. The CDR3 DNA reads TGTGCCACCAGCCTAGGGCTCAGGGTAACCACAGAAGCTTTCTTT. The full variable domain, completed using reference TRBV15 and TRBJ1-1, is DAMVIQNPRYQVTQFGKPVTLSCSQTLNHNVMYWYQQKSSQAPKLLFHYYDKDFNNEADTPDNFQSRRPNTSFCFLDIRSPGLGDTAMYLCATSLGLRVTTEAFFGQGTRLTVV.